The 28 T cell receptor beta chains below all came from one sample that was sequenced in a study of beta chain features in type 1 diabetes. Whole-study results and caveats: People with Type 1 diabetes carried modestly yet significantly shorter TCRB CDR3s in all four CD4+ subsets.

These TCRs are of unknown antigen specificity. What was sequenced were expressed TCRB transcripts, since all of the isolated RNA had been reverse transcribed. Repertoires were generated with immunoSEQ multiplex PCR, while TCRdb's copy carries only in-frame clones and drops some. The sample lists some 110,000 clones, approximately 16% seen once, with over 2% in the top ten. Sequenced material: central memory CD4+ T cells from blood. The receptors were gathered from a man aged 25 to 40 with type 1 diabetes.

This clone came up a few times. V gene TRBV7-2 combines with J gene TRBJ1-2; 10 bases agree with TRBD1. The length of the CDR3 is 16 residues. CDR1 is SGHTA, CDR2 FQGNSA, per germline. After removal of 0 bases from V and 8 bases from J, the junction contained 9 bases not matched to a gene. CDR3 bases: TGTGCCAGCAGCTTAGCGCGTGCGACAGGGGGCTTCGGCTACACCTTC. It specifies CASSLARATGGFGYTF.

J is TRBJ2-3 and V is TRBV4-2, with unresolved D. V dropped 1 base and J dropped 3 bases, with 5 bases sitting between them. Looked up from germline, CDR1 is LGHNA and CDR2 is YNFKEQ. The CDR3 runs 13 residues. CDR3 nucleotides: TGTGCCAGCAGCCAAGTGAAGACAGATACGCAGTATTTT. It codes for CASSQVKTDTQYF.

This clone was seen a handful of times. The DNA of the CDR3 is TGTGCCAGAGGGACAGGGGAAACCAATGAGCAGTTCTTC. It yields the protein CARGTGETNEQFF. The chain links TRBV7-9 to TRBJ2-1, with 10 bases lining up with TRBD1. From germline, CDR1 is SEHNR and CDR2 FQNEAQ (reference sequence). J gave up 6 bases and V 9 bases, and 5 bases lay outside the gene matches. The CDR3 runs 13 residues. Together with reference TRBV7-9 and TRBJ2-1, the CDR3 gives the full variable domain: DTGVSQNPRHKITKRGQNVTFRCDPISEHNRLYWYRQTLGQGPEFLTYFQNEAQLEKSRLLSDRFSAERPKGSFSTLEIQRTEQGDSAMYLCARGTGETNEQFFGPGTRLTVL.

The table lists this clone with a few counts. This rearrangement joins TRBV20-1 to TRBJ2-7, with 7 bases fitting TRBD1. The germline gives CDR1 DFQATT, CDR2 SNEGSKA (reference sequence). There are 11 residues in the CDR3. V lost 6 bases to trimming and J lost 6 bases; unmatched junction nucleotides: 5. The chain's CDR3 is CSASRGTEQYF. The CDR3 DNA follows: TGCAGTGCCTCCAGGGGGACCGAGCAGTACTTC.

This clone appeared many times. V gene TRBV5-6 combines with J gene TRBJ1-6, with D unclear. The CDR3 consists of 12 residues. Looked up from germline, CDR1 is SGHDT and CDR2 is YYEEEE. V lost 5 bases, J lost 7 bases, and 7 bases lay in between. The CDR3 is CASRHDNSPLHF. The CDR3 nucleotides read TGTGCCAGCAGACATGACAATTCACCCCTCCACTTT.

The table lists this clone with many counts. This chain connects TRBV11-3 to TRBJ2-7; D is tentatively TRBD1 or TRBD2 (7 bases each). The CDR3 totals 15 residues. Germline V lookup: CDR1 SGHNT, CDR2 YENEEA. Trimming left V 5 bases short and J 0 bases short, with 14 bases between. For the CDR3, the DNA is TGTGCCAGCAGCCTGGGAGGGACAGACTCCTACGAGCAGTACTTC. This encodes CASSLGGTDSYEQYF.

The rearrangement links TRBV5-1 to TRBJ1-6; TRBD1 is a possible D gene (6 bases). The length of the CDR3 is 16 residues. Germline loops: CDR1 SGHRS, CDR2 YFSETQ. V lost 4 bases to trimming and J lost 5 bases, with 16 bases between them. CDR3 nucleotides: TGCGCCAGCAGCATTACAGGGTTCATTAATAATTCACCCCTCCACTTT. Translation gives CASSITGFINNSPLHF.

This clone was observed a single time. CDR3 nucleotide sequence: TGTGCCAGCAGTGAAAATCCGACACGGGGAGGTGAGCAGTTCTTC. Encoded protein: CASSENPTRGGEQFF. The chain uses TRBV6-1 and TRBJ2-1; perhaps TRBD2 as D (6 bases). The germline CDR1 and CDR2 sequences are MNHNS and SASEGT. V shed 2 bases and J shed 9 bases, with 17 bases lying between them. The length of the CDR3 is 15 residues.

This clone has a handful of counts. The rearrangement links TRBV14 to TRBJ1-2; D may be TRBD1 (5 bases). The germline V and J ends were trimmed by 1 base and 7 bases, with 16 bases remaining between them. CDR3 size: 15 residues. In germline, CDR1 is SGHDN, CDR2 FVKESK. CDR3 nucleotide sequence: TGTGCCAGCAGCCAAGTTTCGGGCAGGGAGTCTGGCTACACCTTC. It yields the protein CASSQVSGRESGYTF.

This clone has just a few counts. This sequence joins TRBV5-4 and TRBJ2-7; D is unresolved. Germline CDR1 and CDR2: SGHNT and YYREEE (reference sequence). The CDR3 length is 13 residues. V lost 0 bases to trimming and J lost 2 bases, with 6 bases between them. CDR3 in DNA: TGTGCCAGCAGCTTGGAATACCCCTACGAGCAGTACTTC. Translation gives CASSLEYPYEQYF.

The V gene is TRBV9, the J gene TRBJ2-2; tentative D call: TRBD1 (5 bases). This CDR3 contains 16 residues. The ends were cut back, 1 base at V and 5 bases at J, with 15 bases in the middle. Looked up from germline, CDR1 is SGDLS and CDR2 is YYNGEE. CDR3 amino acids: CASSVHGRVLTGELFF. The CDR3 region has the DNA TGTGCCAGCAGCGTACATGGCAGGGTGCTTACCGGGGAGCTGTTTTTT.

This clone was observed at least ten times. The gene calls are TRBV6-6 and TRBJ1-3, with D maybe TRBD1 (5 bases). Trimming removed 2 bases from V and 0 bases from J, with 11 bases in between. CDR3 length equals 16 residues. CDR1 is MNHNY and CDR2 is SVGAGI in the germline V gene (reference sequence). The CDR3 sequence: CASSYQDSSSGNTIYF. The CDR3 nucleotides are TGTGCCAGCAGTTACCAAGACAGCAGCTCTGGAAACACCATATATTTT.

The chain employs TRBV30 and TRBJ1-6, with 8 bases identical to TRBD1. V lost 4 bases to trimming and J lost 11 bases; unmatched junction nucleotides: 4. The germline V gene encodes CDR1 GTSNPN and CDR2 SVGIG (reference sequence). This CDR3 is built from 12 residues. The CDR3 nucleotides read TGTGCCTGGACAGGGGGCTCGACACCCCTCCACTTT. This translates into CAWTGGSTPLHF.

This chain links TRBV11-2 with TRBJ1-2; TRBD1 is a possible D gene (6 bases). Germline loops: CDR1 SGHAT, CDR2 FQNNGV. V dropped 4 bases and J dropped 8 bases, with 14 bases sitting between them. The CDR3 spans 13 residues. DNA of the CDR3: TGTGCCAGCAGCTCTGGACAGCCTACAGGCTACACCTTC. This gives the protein CASSSGQPTGYTF.

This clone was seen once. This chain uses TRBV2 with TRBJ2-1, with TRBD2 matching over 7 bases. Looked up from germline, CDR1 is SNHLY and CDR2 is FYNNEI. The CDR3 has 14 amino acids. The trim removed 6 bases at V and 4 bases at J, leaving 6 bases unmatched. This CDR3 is CASSGLESYNEQFF. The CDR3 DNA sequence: TGTGCCAGCAGCGGACTAGAATCGTACAATGAGCAGTTCTTC. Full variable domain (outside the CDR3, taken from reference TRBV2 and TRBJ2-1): EPEVTQTPSHQVTQMGQEVILRCVPISNHLYFYWYRQILGQKVEFLVSFYNNEISEKSEIFDDQFSVERPDGSNFTLKIRSTKLEDSAMYFCASSGLESYNEQFFGPGTRLTVL.

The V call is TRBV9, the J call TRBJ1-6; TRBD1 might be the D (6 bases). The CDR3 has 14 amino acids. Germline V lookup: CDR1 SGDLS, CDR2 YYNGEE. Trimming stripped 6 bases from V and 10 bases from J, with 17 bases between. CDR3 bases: TGTGCCAGCACCCACGGGGACCAGGGGTCACCCCTCCACTTT. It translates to CASTHGDQGSPLHF. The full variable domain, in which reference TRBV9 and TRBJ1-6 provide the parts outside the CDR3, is DSGVTQTPKHLITATGQRVTLRCSPRSGDLSVYWYQQSLDQGLQFLIQYYNGEERAKGNILERFSAQQFPDLHSELNLSSLELGDSALYFCASTHGDQGSPLHFGNGTRLTVT.

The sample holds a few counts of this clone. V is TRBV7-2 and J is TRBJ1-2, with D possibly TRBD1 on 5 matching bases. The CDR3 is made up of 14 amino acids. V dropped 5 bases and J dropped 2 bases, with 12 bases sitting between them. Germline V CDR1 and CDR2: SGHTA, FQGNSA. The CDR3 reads CASSNGAGNYGYTF. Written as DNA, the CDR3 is TGTGCCAGCAGCAATGGGGCAGGGAACTATGGCTACACCTTC.

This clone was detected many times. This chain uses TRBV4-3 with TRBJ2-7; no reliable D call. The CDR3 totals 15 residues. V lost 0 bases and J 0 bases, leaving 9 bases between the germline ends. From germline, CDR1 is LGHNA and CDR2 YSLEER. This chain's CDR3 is CASSQDRGNSYEQYF. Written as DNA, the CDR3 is TGCGCCAGCAGCCAAGATCGTGGCAACTCCTACGAGCAGTACTTC.

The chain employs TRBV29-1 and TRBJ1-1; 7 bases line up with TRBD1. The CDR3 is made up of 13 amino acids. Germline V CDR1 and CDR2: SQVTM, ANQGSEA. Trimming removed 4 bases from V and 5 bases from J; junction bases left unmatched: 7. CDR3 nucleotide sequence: TGCAGCGTTGTTGACAGGGATTTGACTGAAGCTTTCTTT. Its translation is CSVVDRDLTEAFF.

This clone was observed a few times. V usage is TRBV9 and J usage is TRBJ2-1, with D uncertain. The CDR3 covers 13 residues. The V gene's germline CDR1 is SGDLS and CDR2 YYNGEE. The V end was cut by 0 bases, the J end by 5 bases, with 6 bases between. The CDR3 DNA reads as TGTGCCAGCAGCGTAGAACAGAACAATGAGCAGTTCTTC. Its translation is CASSVEQNNEQFF.

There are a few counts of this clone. The CDR3 DNA follows: TGTGCCTGGAGTTCCGGAGATACGCAGTATTTT. As protein: CAWSSGDTQYF. The chain joins TRBV30 to TRBJ2-3; D unresolved. The CDR3 covers 11 residues. CDR1 is GTSNPN, CDR2 SVGIG, per germline (reference sequence). V was clipped by 2 bases and J by 5 bases, with 5 bases between them. The full variable domain, its missing parts supplied by reference TRBV30 and TRBJ2-3, is SQTIHQWPATLVQPVGSPLSLECTVEGTSNPNLYWYRQAAGRGLQLLFYSVGIGQISSEVPQNLSASRPQDRQFILSSKKLLLSDSGFYLCAWSSGDTQYFGPGTRLTVL.

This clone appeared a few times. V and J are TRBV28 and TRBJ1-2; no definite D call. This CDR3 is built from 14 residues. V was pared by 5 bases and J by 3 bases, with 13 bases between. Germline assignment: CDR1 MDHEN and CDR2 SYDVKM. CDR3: CASSPQTPDYGYTF. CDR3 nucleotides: TGTGCCAGCAGTCCCCAGACACCCGACTATGGCTACACCTTC.

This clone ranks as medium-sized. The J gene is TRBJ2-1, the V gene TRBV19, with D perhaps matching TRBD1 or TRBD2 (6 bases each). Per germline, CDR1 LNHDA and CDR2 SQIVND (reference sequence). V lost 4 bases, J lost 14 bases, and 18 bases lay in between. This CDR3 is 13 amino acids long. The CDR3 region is CASSTTSGGREFF. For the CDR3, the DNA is TGTGCCAGTAGTACCACATCTGGGGGGCGCGAGTTCTTC.

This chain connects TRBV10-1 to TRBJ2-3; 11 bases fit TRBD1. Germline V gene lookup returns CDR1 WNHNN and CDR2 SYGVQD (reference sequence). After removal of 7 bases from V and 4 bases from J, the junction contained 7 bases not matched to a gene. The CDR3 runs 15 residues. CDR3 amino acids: CASTEGQGASDTQYF. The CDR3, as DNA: TGCGCCAGCACTGAAGGACAGGGGGCATCAGATACGCAGTATTTT.

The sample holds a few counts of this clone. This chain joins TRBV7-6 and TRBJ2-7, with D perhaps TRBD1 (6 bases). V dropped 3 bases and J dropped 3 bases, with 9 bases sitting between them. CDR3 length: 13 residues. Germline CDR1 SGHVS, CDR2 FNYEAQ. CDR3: CASSLTDSYEQYF. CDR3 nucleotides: TGTGCCAGCAGCTTGACGGACAGCTACGAGCAGTACTTC.

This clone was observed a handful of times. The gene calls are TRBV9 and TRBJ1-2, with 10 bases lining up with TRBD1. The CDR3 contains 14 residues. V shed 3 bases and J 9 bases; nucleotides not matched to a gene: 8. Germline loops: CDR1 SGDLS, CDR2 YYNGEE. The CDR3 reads CASSAQTGGISYTF. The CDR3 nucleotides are TGTGCCAGCAGCGCCCAGACAGGGGGCATAAGCTACACCTTC.

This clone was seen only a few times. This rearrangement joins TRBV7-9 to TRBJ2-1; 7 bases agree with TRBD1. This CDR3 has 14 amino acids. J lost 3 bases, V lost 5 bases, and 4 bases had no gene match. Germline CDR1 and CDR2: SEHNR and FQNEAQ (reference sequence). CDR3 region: CASSPGQSYNEQFF. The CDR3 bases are TGTGCCAGCAGCCCGGGACAGAGCTACAATGAGCAGTTCTTC.

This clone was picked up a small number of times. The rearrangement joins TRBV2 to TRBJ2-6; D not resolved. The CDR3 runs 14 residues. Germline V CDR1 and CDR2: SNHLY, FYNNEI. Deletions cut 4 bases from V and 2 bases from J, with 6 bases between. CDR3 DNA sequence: TGTGCCAGCAGTGTACCGGCTGGGGCCAACGTCCTGACTTTC. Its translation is CASSVPAGANVLTF.